A selection of T cell receptor beta chains follows, all from one sample in a study of T cells after yellow fever vaccination. Via MiXCR, TCRdb re-called the 5' RACE reads, giving one row per CDR3 protein. The table has hundreds of thousands of distinct CDR3 sequences, under 20% seen once. Sequencing was performed on PBMCs, taken before the yellow fever booster vaccination. The source is a man aged 18 to 30 who received the YFV17D yellow fever vaccine. The CDR3 runs from the conserved cysteine through the conserved F or W.

TRBJ1-2,TRBV5-1,CASSLTDYYGYTF
TRBJ2-2,TRBV12-3/TRBV12-4,CASSFVPTGELFF
TRBJ2-1,TRBV6-1,CASSGQGAGEQFF
TRBJ1-2,TRBV11-2,CASSFTTGTYGYTF
TRBJ1-5,TRBV20-1,CSARVRESNQPQHF
TRBJ2-3,TRBV18,CASSPREPDTQYF
TRBJ2-1,TRBV20-1,CSARDPRQGGDNEQFF
TRBJ2-1,TRBV7-3,CASSLPPYDEQFF
TRBJ2-5,TRBV6-2/TRBV6-3,CASSYETQYF
TRBJ2-4,TRBV7-6,CASSLSSGPLYF
TRBJ2-4,TRBV20-1,CSARVGRTDLAKNIQYF
TRBJ1-3,TRBV9,CASSVGGGGNTIYF
TRBJ2-2,TRBV7-3,CASGTGTANTGELFF
TRBJ1-4,TRBV12-3/TRBV12-4,CASSFWGSNEKLFF
TRBJ1-2,TRBV5-1,CASRSPGQGAVEDGYTF
TRBJ1-1,TRBV18,CASSPNDRGGFLAFF
TRBJ2-3,TRBV2,CASIRSLDTQYF
TRBJ1-6,TRBV9,CASSVGGDSPLHF
TRBJ2-1,TRBV7-6,CASSPTVGGGLPYNEQFF
TRBJ2-2,TRBV28,CASSLSRRGNTGELFF
TRBJ2-1,TRBV6-6,CASSYSGGGDNEQFF
TRBJ2-2,TRBV27,CASGTSGGTGELFF
TRBJ2-7,TRBV20-1,CSAFPGAGGEQYF
TRBJ2-1,TRBV3-1,CASSPRGRSSYNEQFF
TRBJ1-2,TRBV6-1,CASSEPRQGWYGYTF
TRBJ2-5,TRBV23-1,CASSQSRLAGGQETQYF
TRBJ1-5,TRBV24-1,CATSDNNQPQHF
TRBJ1-5,TRBV7-2,CASSLAPAAQPQHF
TRBJ2-7,TRBV12-3/TRBV12-4,CASEGFSYEQYF
TRBJ1-4,TRBV4-3,CASSRQGTGLSEKLFF
TRBJ1-6,TRBV25-1,CASSGAGMSYNSPLHF
TRBJ2-1,TRBV5-1,CASSSTGRSYNEQFF
TRBJ2-4,TRBV7-9,CASSYERVAKNIQYF
TRBJ2-3,TRBV6-1,CASSEVQGAFTDTQYF
TRBJ2-1,TRBV27,CASSLVTGGDNEQFF
TRBJ1-3,TRBV4-3,CASSQDFVGHQTIYF
TRBJ2-1,TRBV6-2/TRBV6-3,CASSRRGLNNEQFF
TRBJ2-1,TRBV4-2,CASSHGLAGALDEQFF
TRBJ2-3,TRBV5-1,CASSLQGLALDTQYF
TRBJ1-6,TRBV28,CASSLDTGMDNSPLHF
TRBJ2-5,TRBV6-5,CASSRSGGTQETQYF
TRBJ1-1,TRBV4-2,CASSFRDTDTEAFF
TRBJ1-1,TRBV12-3/TRBV12-4,CASSTPSDGGNTEAFF
TRBJ2-5,TRBV15,CATSRGISGGQETQYF
TRBJ1-1,TRBV29-1,CSVVGVVNTEAFF
TRBJ2-5,TRBV15,CATSGYGETQYF
TRBJ2-3,TRBV6-4,CASSDSKGTDTQYF
TRBJ2-3,TRBV20-1,CSAKSGGGTDTQYF
TRBJ2-3,TRBV15,CATSRDREGHSRNTQYF
TRBJ2-5,TRBV4-2,CASSQEGLRGGEGETQYF